This T cell receptor beta chain derives from a study of T cell responses to AZD1222 COVID-19 vaccine. Method: immunoSEQ multiplex PCR; TCRdb's copy keeps in-frame clones and lacks some. The data contain approximately 94,000 clones, about 93% of them singletons. This clone was seen just once. Its specificity is not known. Germline CDR1 is SNHLY and CDR2 is FYNNEI. Between the trimmed V and J ends, which lost 3 bases and 7 bases, there was a span of 12 bases. There are 13 residues in the CDR3. Study observations and caveats: Receipt of two AZD1222 doses was followed by a rise in Spike-specific TCR breadth and depth.

The source of this sequence is an adult in good health. The chain carries TRBV2 and TRBJ1-2, with D hard to call. The sequences come from peripheral blood, collected on day 0 of AZD1222 vaccination. The CDR3 sequence is CASSDETSGGYTF. CDR3 sequence (DNA): TGTGCCAGCAGTGATGAGACCTCGGGTGGCTACACCTTC.